The T cell receptor beta chain described here comes from a study of blood T cells in healthy people across ages (dated by TCRdb to 2015 to 2017). About the full investigation: In model experiments, roughly one uniquely barcoded TCR beta cDNA molecule per two T cells was captured by template switching. Age-related changes in TCR beta repertoire diversity were measured in the study by deep sequencing normalized with unique cDNA molecular identifiers. The donors were split into four age groups: young (average approximately 16 years), middle-aged (roughly 39), aged (62) and long-lived (approximately 80). Using the same blood draw, the study looked at two additional independent replicas of 1 million unique cDNA reads for two donors, one aged 18 to 29 and the other aged 80 or older. To avoid experimental bias, donors of different ages were distributed randomly across sequencing lanes. Beyond this particular receptor, the publication reports: Compared with the aged group, more naive CD4+ T cells, fewer expanded clones and increased TCR diversity were shown by the long-lived group, suggesting age selection. Observed TCR beta diversity correlated strongly with the percentage of naive T cells measured by flow cytometry. As age increased, observed TCR beta diversity per million T cells dropped in a roughly linear way, and a significant reduction was already evident by age 40. Estimates of total diversity from one million sequenced T cells were regarded as lower bounds and underestimates. Because donor CMV infection status was unknown, age-related changes in expanded clonotypes were potentially confounded. Since profiling was done on bulk unsorted PBMCs, naive and antigen-experienced compartments could not be conclusively compared.

From the cysteine up to the phenylalanine, the CDR3 has a length of 15 residues. This entry keeps only the CDR3 DNA: 45 bases, framed from base 1. From the germline V gene, CDR1 is MGHDK and CDR2 is SYGVNS. Trimming takes 2 bases off V and 3 bases off J; junction bases not matched to a gene: 6. Systemically healthy Caucasian individuals from Russia, roughly 40 in total and aged about 6 to 100 years, were included as donors. About 9.1 milliliters of peripheral blood were collected from each donor into EDTA-treated Vacutainer tubes. Ficoll-Paque density-gradient centrifugation was used to isolate PBMCs, with at least 6.5 million per sample. Trizol reagent was used to extract total RNA from PBMCs, with at least 5.5 micrograms per sample. The percentages of naive CD45RAhigh/CD27high T cells were determined by flow cytometry on a PBMC aliquot from every donor. The library was obtained by 5' RACE. The listed sequencing device is Illumina HiSeq 2500. A second PCR of roughly 7 to 12 cycles was run with a J-beta primer mix and a sample-barcoded 5' primer. A template-switch 5' adaptor carrying 12 random nucleotides introduced a unique molecular identifier onto each TCR beta cDNA molecule. Each sample yielded at least 2.5 million CDR3-containing paired-end reads. All of the RNA was converted into first-strand cDNA using the Mint cDNA synthesis kit, with a TRBC-specific oligonucleotide serving as the primer. Following uracil-DNA glycosylase treatment, all cDNA underwent a first 18-cycle PCR with the universal primers M1SS and BC2_uni_R. In the paper's pipeline: Normalization of each sample was performed by random selection of 1 million high-quality reads, each carrying a distinct molecular identifier. Reads with shared molecular identifiers were discarded instead of being binned into consensus sequences. CDR3 identification, clonotype clustering and error correction used MiTCR with a Q25 quality threshold and the strictest error-elimination algorithm. A nonparametric unseen species model with Euler transformation was used to estimate lower-bound total TCR beta diversity. In TCRdb, the public reads were trimmed at Q25 with fastp and aligned with MiXCR, with productive beta chains retained. When rows share a CDR3 protein, they turn into one entry using the most common DNA and genes. TCRdb, not the original authors, processed these V and J calls. For this sample there are approximately 1,000,000 distinct CDR3 sequences; approximately 38% appear just once. The ten top clones hold about 12% of the sample.

This clonotype was counted a few times. Its binding antigen is unknown. No much larger clonotype is one base removed from it; base qualities were not supplied. The receptor's source is a man younger than 35 in good health. The source material was blood. The V and J segments used are TRBV25-1 and TRBJ2-5, and 7 bases in between align with TRBD1. The nucleotides read TGTGCCAGCAGTGAAGTTGGCAGGGGGAAAGAGACCCAGTACTTC. Translation gives CASSEVGRGKETQYF.